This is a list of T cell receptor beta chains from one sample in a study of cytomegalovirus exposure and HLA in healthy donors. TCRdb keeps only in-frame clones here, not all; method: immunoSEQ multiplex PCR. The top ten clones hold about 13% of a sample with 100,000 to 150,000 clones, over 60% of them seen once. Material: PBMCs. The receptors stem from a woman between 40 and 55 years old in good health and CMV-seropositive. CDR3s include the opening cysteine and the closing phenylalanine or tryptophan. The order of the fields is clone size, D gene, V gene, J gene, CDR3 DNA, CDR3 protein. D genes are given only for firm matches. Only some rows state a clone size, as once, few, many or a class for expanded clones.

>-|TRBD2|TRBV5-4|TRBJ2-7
TGTGCCAGCAGCTCAGGGACTAGCGGGAGATACGAGCAGTACTTC
CASSSGTSGRYEQYF
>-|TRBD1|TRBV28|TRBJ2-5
TGTGCCAGCAATCCAACCGGGACAGGCGCTCAAGAGACCCAGTACTTC
CASNPTGTGAQETQYF
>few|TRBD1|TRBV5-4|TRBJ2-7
TGTGCCAGCAGCCTAAGACAGGGCCGCCTGTACTTC
CASSLRQGRLYF
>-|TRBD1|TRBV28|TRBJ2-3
TGTGCCAGCAGCCGATCAACCAGGACAGGGGGGGCAGATACGCAGTATTTT
CASSRSTRTGGADTQYF
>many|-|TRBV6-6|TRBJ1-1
TGTGCCAGCAGTCACTCTCTTGAAGCTTTCTTT
CASSHSLEAFF
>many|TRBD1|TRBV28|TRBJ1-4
TGTGCCAGCAGTGGAGGGGGCGCGGCTGAAAAACTGTTTTTT
CASSGGGAAEKLFF
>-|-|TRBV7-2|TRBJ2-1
TGTGCCAGCAGCTTAACGGGAGTCTACTACAATGAGCAGTTCTTC
CASSLTGVYYNEQFF
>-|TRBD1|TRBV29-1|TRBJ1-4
TGCAGCGTACCCGGGACAGAGGGTGAAAAACTGTTTTTT
CSVPGTEGEKLFF
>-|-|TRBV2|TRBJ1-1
TGTGCCAGCAGTGGGACAGCCCGAAACACTGAAGCTTTCTTT
CASSGTARNTEAFF
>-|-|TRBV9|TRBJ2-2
TGTGCCAGCAGCGTCACTAGTTCCAACACCGGGGAGCTGTTTTTT
CASSVTSSNTGELFF
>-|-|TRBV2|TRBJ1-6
TGTGCCAGCAGTGGGTTGCAGTTAAATTCACCCCTCCACTTT
CASSGLQLNSPLHF
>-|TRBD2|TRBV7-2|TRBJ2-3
TGTGCCAGCAGCCGCTTGGGGAGCGGGAGGGCGACAGATACGCAGTATTTT
CASSRLGSGRATDTQYF
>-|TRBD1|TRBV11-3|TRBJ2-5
TGTGCCAGCAGCTTAGAAAGCGGGACAGGGGCTGAGCAGTACTTC
CASSLESGTGAEQYF
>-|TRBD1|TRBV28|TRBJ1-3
TGTGCCAGCAGACAGGGGGCAAGTGGAAACACCATATATTTT
CASRQGASGNTIYF
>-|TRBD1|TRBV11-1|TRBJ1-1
TGTGCCAGCAGCCCCGACAGGGTTCACACTGAAGCTTTCTTT
CASSPDRVHTEAFF
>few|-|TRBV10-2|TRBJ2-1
TGCGCCAGCAGTGATGGGGGACTCCTCAATGAGCAGTTCTTC
CASSDGGLLNEQFF
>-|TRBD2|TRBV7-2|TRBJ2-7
TGTGCCAGCAGCTCCAGACTAGCGGTTAGGTACGAGCAGTACTTC
CASSSRLAVRYEQYF
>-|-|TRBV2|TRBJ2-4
TGTGCCAGCAGCCTGGGGCTTGTTCAGTACTTC
CASSLGLVQYF
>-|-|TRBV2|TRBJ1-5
TGTGCCAACAACGAGGGATTCGGTCAGCCCCAGCATTTT
CANNEGFGQPQHF
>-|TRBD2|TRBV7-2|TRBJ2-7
TGTGCCAGCAGCTTACAGCGGGGGAACGAGCAGTACTTC
CASSLQRGNEQYF
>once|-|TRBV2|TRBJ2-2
TGTGCCAGCAGTGAAGCCGCAGGGATGACCGGGGAGCTGTTTTTT
CASSEAAGMTGELFF
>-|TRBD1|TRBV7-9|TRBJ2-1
TGTGCCAGCAGACCGGGGCTCCGGGACAGGGGAGAATATGAGCAGTTCTTC
CASRPGLRDRGEYEQFF
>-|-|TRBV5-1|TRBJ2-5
TGCGCCAGCAGCGGAGGTGCAGGGGCTGAGACCCAGTACTTC
CASSGGAGAETQYF
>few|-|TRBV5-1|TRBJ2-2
TGCGCCAGCAGCTTGGTTTCCGGGGTGCCGGCCGGGGAGCTGTTTTTT
CASSLVSGVPAGELFF
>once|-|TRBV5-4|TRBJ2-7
TGTGCCAGCAGCTTGAGCGGACCATCCTACGAGCAGTACTTC
CASSLSGPSYEQYF
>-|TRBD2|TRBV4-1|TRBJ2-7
TGCGCCAGCAGCATTGGACTAGCCGGCGAGCAGTACTTC
CASSIGLAGEQYF
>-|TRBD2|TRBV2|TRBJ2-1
TGTGCCAGCAGTGAAAGGGCTAGCGGGGTCAATGATGAGCAGTTCTTC
CASSERASGVNDEQFF
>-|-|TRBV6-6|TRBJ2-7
TGTGCCAGCAGCAAACCACCGGGACACGAAAACGAGCAGTACTTC
CASSKPPGHENEQYF
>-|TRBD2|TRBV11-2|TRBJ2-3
TGTGCCAGCAGCCCGGGACTACTCATCACAGATACGCAGTATTTT
CASSPGLLITDTQYF
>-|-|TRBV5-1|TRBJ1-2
TGCGCCAGCAGCTTAGGGGAAGTCTACACCTTC
CASSLGEVYTF
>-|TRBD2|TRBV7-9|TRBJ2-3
TGTGCCAGCAGCTCCTTAGCGGGAGGGACTCTAGATACGCAGTATTTT
CASSSLAGGTLDTQYF
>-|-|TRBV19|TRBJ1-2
TGTGCCAGTAGTTCAACTCGTTACTATGGCTACACCTTC
CASSSTRYYGYTF
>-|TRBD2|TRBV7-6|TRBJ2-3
TGTGCCAGCAGCTTAGCGTTCGCTAGCGGGATTGCCCGCACAGATACGCAGTATTTT
CASSLAFASGIARTDTQYF